The 21 T cell receptor beta chains reported below all come from one sample, sequenced in a study of OX40 agonist ivuxolimab in advanced cancers. TCRdb's table, derived via immunoSEQ multiplex PCR, lists solely in-frame clones and lacks some. The sample lists roughly 120,000 clones, roughly nine tenths occurring once. The sample here was CD4+ or CD8+ T cells sorted from blood, taken in a trial of the OX40 agonist ivuxolimab. These receptors all stem from an adult with an advanced solid tumor such as melanoma, head and neck, liver or kidney cancer.

The rearrangement links TRBV9 to TRBJ2-3; 12 bases line up with TRBD2. J lost 2 bases, V lost 4 bases, and 8 bases had no gene match. The CDR3 contains 17 residues. Germline values: CDR1 SGDLS, CDR2 YYNGEE. The CDR3 DNA reads as TGTGCCAGCAGCTCAGGACTAGCGGGGAGAACCACAGATACGCAGTATTTT. Translation gives CASSSGLAGRTTDTQYF.

J is TRBJ2-7 and V is TRBV4-3, with D possibly matching TRBD1 (7 bases). Germline V lookup: CDR1 LGHNA, CDR2 YSLEER. CDR3 length: 13 amino acids. V lost 4 bases and J 3 bases, leaving 10 bases between the germline ends. The CDR3 nucleotides are TGCGCCAGCAGCCCTCAGGGGGGCTACGAGCAGTACTTC. This sequence encodes CASSPQGGYEQYF.

The gene calls are TRBV7-2 and TRBJ2-5, with D tentatively TRBD1 or TRBD2 (5 bases each). Germline CDR1 reads SGHTA; CDR2 reads FQGNSA. The CDR3 totals 14 residues. V lost 5 bases and J lost 3, with 13 bases in between. Written as DNA, the CDR3 is TGTGCCAGCAGCCCGGGACCACGAGAAGAGACCCAGTACTTC. It translates to CASSPGPREETQYF.

This chain uses TRBV4-3 with TRBJ2-7, with D possibly being TRBD1 (6 bases). Germline V gene lookup returns CDR1 LGHNA and CDR2 YSLEER. V lost 0 bases and J lost 10, with 13 bases in between. The CDR3 runs 13 residues. Here the CDR3 DNA reads TGCGCCAGCAGCCAAGATACCGCAGGGGTTCAGTACTTC. Its translation: CASSQDTAGVQYF.

This rearrangement joins TRBV5-4 to TRBJ2-5, with D hard to call. V gave up 4 bases and J gave up 2 bases, with 18 bases separating them. The CDR3 contains 16 residues. Germline CDR1 reads SGHNT; CDR2 reads YYREEE (reference sequence). The CDR3 sequence: CASSPTAGGLQETQYF. The CDR3 DNA is TGTGCCAGCAGCCCTACCGCCGGCGGTTTACAAGAGACCCAGTACTTC.

The V and J genes are TRBV6-1 and TRBJ2-7; 10 bases are a match to TRBD1. V lost 4 bases and J lost 6; bases outside the gene matches: 6. From germline, CDR1 is MNHNS and CDR2 SASEGT. This CDR3 contains 14 residues. CDR3 region: CASSARDRGSEQYF. For the CDR3, the DNA is TGTGCCAGCAGTGCCCGGGACAGGGGTTCCGAGCAGTACTTC.

The V gene is TRBV5-1, the J gene TRBJ2-7; 9 nucleotides line up with TRBD1. The CDR3 sequence is 14 residues long. V shed 6 bases, J shed 1 base, and the junction held 5 bases outside the gene matches. CDR1 and CDR2 (germline): SGHRS, YFSETQ. The CDR3 DNA follows: TGCGCCAGCACATACGGGACAGGGTCCTACGAGCAGTACTTC. It specifies CASTYGTGSYEQYF. The whole variable domain, remainder taken from reference TRBV5-1 and TRBJ2-7, is KAGVTQTPRYLIKTRGQQVTLSCSPISGHRSVSWYQQTPGQGLQFLFEYFSETQRNKGNFPGRFSGRQFSNSRSEMNVSTLELGDSALYLCASTYGTGSYEQYFGPGTRLTVT.

The sample holds a few counts of this clone. V is TRBV28 and J is TRBJ1-2, with 8 bases aligning to TRBD1. This CDR3 is 14 amino acids long. Germline V gene lookup returns CDR1 MDHEN and CDR2 SYDVKM. The trim removed 5 bases at V and 7 bases at J, leaving 9 bases unmatched. CDR3 DNA: TGTGCCAGCAGTCCCCCGGACAGGGCCGGTGGCTACACCTTC. Amino acids: CASSPPDRAGGYTF.

The V gene is TRBV10-3, the J gene TRBJ2-1; no clear D. V lost 2 bases to trimming and J lost 5 bases, with 1 base between them. Per germline, CDR1 ENHRY and CDR2 SYGVKD. The CDR3 runs to 11 residues. CDR3 nucleotides: TGTGCCATCAGTGAGGACAATGAGCAGTTCTTC. It translates to CAISEDNEQFF.

J is TRBJ2-5 and V is TRBV10-3; D is undetermined. The CDR3 contains 14 residues. The V end was cut by 2 bases, the J end by 2 bases, with 9 bases between. In germline, CDR1 is ENHRY, CDR2 SYGVKD. This chain's CDR3 is CAISEAAEQETQYF. In DNA, the CDR3 is TGTGCCATCAGTGAGGCGGCGGAACAAGAGACCCAGTACTTC.

This chain connects TRBV29-1 to TRBJ2-1; 9 nucleotides agree with TRBD2. The CDR3 is made up of 13 amino acids. The trim removed 5 bases at V and 4 bases at J, leaving 3 bases unmatched. Germline CDR1 is SQVTM and CDR2 is ANQGSEA. In DNA form, the CDR3 reads TGCAGCGTTAATAGCGGGGGTTACAATGAGCAGTTCTTC. Translation gives CSVNSGGYNEQFF.

The J gene is TRBJ1-2, the V gene TRBV27, with D possibly being TRBD1 (5 bases). Germline CDR1 and CDR2: MNHEY and SMNVEV (reference sequence). Trimming cost V 1 base and J 6 bases, with 9 bases left between them. The CDR3 consists of 13 residues. The CDR3 DNA reads TGTGCCAGCAGTTTATTAGGGGCGCATGGCTACACCTTC. Translating gives CASSLLGAHGYTF.

The J gene is TRBJ1-3, the V gene TRBV7-9; D not resolved. Germline CDR1 is SEHNR and CDR2 is FQNEAQ (reference sequence). V was cut by 4 bases and J by 3 bases, with 7 bases left in between. The CDR3 has 13 residues. The CDR3 region is CASSSNDGNTIYF. In DNA form, the CDR3 reads TGTGCCAGCAGCTCAAACGATGGAAACACCATATATTTT.

This clone was counted a single time. This chain joins TRBV5-1 and TRBJ2-7, with TRBD1 matching 7 bases. Germline V lookup: CDR1 SGHRS, CDR2 YFSETQ. The CDR3 extends over 15 amino acids. V shed 1 base and J 5 bases; nucleotides not matched to a gene: 9. The CDR3 DNA follows: TGCGCCAGCAGCTTGTCAGGGACAGCAAGCGACGAGCAGTACTTC. Protein: CASSLSGTASDEQYF.

This chain joins TRBV28 and TRBJ2-1; TRBD2 matches 8 bases. CDR3 length: 16 amino acids. The V gene's germline CDR1 is MDHEN and CDR2 SYDVKM. V gave up 6 bases and J gave up 3 bases; unmatched junction bases: 10. CDR3 nucleotides: TGTGCCAGCAGCTCCCTACTAGCGGCGGTCTACAATGAGCAGTTCTTC. It is translated as CASSSLLAAVYNEQFF.

This clone was picked up one time. The V and J genes are TRBV18 and TRBJ2-1; D gene uncertain. This CDR3 has 14 residues. Trimming cost V 2 bases and J 7 bases, with 12 bases left between them. The V gene's germline CDR1 is KGHSH and CDR2 LQKENI. CDR3 sequence: CASSPGRKPNEQFF. In DNA, the CDR3 is TGTGCCAGCTCACCAGGACGGAAACCGAATGAGCAGTTCTTC.

This clone was recorded once. The CDR3 DNA reads as TGTGCCAGCAGCCAAGATCTGACTAGCGGCCAAGAGACCCAGTACTTC. Protein product: CASSQDLTSGQETQYF. The rearrangement links TRBV4-2 to TRBJ2-5; 9 bases line up with TRBD2. Trimming at V came to 0 bases and at J to 1 base, leaving 3 bases not matched to a gene. Germline V gene sequence: CDR1 LGHNA, CDR2 YNFKEQ. The CDR3 spans 16 residues.

V gene TRBV19 combines with J gene TRBJ1-1, with 9 bases lining up with TRBD1. J lost 5 bases, V lost 4 bases, and 8 bases had no gene match. This CDR3 contains 15 residues. The germline CDR1 and CDR2 sequences are LNHDA and SQIVND (reference sequence). The CDR3 DNA sequence: TGTGCCAGTAGTAAAGTGGACAGGGGAAGGACTGAAGCTTTCTTT. Residues: CASSKVDRGRTEAFF.

This chain links TRBV9 with TRBJ2-1, with D possibly TRBD2 on 6 matching bases. The CDR3 loop spans 17 amino acids. Germline lookup yields CDR1 SGDLS and CDR2 YYNGEE. Trimming stripped 0 bases from V and 10 bases from J, with 23 bases between. In DNA form, the CDR3 reads TGTGCCAGCAGCGTAGGCCTCGGGGGATCGGGGTATTGGGAGCAGTTCTTC. Translating gives CASSVGLGGSGYWEQFF.

The chain has TRBV19 and TRBJ2-2; 7 bases agree with TRBD2. The junction had 9 bases not matched to a gene; V was cut back by 7 bases and J by 7 bases. Germline-derived CDR1 and CDR2 are LNHDA and SQIVND (reference sequence). The CDR3 is 14 amino acids. In DNA form, the CDR3 reads TGTGCCAGTATGCTCGGGGGGATTTTCGGGGAGCTGTTTTTT. This gives the protein CASMLGGIFGELFF.

V and J are TRBV6-1 and TRBJ1-5; D remains unclear. Trimming left V 9 bases short and J 2 bases short, with 14 bases between. Germline V CDR1 and CDR2: MNHNS, SASEGT. This CDR3 has 14 residues. DNA of the CDR3: TGTGCCAGTGATCCCGCCCCTGGCAATCAGCCCCAGCATTTT. Translated: CASDPAPGNQPQHF.